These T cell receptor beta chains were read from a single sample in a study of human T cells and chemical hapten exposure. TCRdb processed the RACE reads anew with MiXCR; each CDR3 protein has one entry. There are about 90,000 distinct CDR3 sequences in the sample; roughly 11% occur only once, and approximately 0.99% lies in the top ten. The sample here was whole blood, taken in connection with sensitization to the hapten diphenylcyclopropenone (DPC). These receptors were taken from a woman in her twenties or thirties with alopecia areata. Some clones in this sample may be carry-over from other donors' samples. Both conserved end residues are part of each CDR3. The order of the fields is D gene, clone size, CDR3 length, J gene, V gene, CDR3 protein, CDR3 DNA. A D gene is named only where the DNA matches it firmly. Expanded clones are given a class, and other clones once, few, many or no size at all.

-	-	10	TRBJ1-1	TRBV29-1	CSVVSYEAFF	TGCAGCGTTGTGTCATATGAAGCTTTCTTT
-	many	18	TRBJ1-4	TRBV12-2	CASRLGRRQGPLREKLFF	TGTGCAAGTCGCTTAGGACGAAGACAGGGCCCCCTTAGGGAAAAACTGTTTTTT
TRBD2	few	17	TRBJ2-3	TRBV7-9	CASRSLWASGYTDTQYF	TGTGCCAGCAGATCACTTTGGGCTAGCGGTTACACAGATACGCAGTATTTT
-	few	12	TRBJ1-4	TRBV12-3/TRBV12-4	CASSPGGEKLFF	TGTGCCAGCAGCCCGGGGGGTGAAAAACTGTTTTTT
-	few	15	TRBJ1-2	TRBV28	CASSLDSNTNYGYTF	TGTGCCAGCAGTTTAGACAGCAACACTAACTATGGCTACACCTTC
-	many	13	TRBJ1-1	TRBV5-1	CASSQVGGTEAFF	TGCGCCAGCAGCCAGGTCGGGGGGACTGAAGCTTTCTTT
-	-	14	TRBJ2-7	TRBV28	CASTTSGSSYEQYF	TGTGCCAGCACTACCAGCGGTAGCTCCTACGAGCAGTACTTC
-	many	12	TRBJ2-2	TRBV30	CAWGLGPGELFF	TGTGCCTGGGGCCTCGGGCCCGGGGAGCTGTTTTTT
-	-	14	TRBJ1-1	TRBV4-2	CASSHLAKNTEAFF	TGTGCCAGCAGCCATCTTGCGAAGAACACTGAAGCTTTCTTT
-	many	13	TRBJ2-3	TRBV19	CASRLVPTDTQYF	TGTGCCAGTCGACTGGTTCCAACAGATACGCAGTATTTT
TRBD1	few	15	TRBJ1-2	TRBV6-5	CASSYTNRGGKGYTF	TGTGCCAGCAGTTACACAAACAGGGGTGGAAAGGGCTACACCTTC
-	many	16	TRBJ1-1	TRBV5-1	CASSTGPIILNTEAFF	TGCGCCAGCAGCACGGGACCGATAATCCTGAACACTGAAGCTTTCTTT
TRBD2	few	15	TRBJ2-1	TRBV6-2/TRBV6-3	CASSQTSGQNNEQFF	TGTGCCAGCAGCCAGACTAGCGGCCAAAACAATGAGCAGTTCTTC
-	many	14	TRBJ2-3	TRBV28	CASSLGDGTDTQYF	TGTGCCAGCAGTTTAGGGGACGGCACAGATACGCAGTATTTT